This TCR beta chain emerged from a study of multiple sclerosis patients with progressive multifocal leukoencephalopathy. Study-level points and caveats: Findings may reflect JC virus infection or just general immunocompromise.

In this sample, this clone turned up once. Its antigen is not known. TCRdb's table, derived via immunoSEQ multiplex PCR, lists solely in-frame clones and lacks some. The data hold roughly 32,000 clones, with roughly nine tenths observed a single time. Time point specified: time of PML onset. At PML onset, T3 blood samples were taken. Germline V CDR1 and CDR2: SGHTA, FQGNSA. V lost 2 bases, J lost 5 bases, and 8 bases stayed unmatched. CDR3 size: 16 residues. The chain links TRBV7-2 to TRBJ2-2; 7 nucleotides align to TRBD2. Sequenced material: PBMCs, taken from a patient treated with natalizumab. The TCR was taken from a human donor with progressive multifocal leukoencephalopathy. The CDR3 loop reads CASSLWAGVGTGELFF. The DNA for the CDR3 is TGTGCCAGCAGCTTATGGGCGGGAGTGGGAACCGGGGAGCTGTTTTTT.